Following are 16 T cell receptor beta chains from one sample sequenced in a study of cytomegalovirus exposure and HLA in healthy donors. TCRdb's table, derived via immunoSEQ multiplex PCR, lists solely in-frame clones and lacks some. The sample includes 110,000 to 150,000 clones, about 87% seen only once; the top ten take about 6.4%. The sequenced sample consisted of PBMCs. All receptors derive from a woman aged 25 to 45 in good health and CMV-seropositive.

The chain carries TRBV4-2 and TRBJ1-3, with D possibly being TRBD1 (5 bases). The CDR3 is 15 residues long. Trimming took 5 bases from V and 2 from J, leaving 13 bases between them. Germline V gives CDR1 LGHNA, CDR2 YNFKEQ. CDR3 sequence (DNA): TGTGCCAGCAGCGGTGACAGTCGTCCTGGAAACACCATATATTTT. Its translation is CASSGDSRPGNTIYF.

This chain links TRBV15 with TRBJ1-2, with 8 nucleotides matching TRBD1. Germline CDR1 LNHNV, CDR2 YYDKDF (reference sequence). The CDR3 loop spans 15 amino acids. V was clipped by 0 bases and J by 8 bases; unmatched bases: 8. DNA of the CDR3: TGTGCCACCAGCAGAGAAGTTAGGACAGGGTGGGGCTACACCTTC. This codes for CATSREVRTGWGYTF.

V usage is TRBV28 and J usage is TRBJ2-5; TRBD2 matches at 7 bases. The CDR3 runs to 14 residues. Germline CDR1 MDHEN, CDR2 SYDVKM. V shed 5 bases and J 6 bases; nucleotides not matched to a gene: 9. In DNA, the CDR3 is TGTGCCAGCAGTGGGAACTGGGAGGGTAAGACCCAGTACTTC. Amino acids: CASSGNWEGKTQYF. Together with reference TRBV28 and TRBJ2-5, the CDR3 gives the full variable domain: DVKVTQSSRYLVKRTGEKVFLECVQDMDHENMFWYRQDPGLGLRLIYFSYDVKMKEKGDIPEGYSVSREKKERFSLILESASTNQTSMYLCASSGNWEGKTQYFGPGTRLLVL.

The rearrangement uses TRBV13 and TRBJ1-4, with D possibly TRBD1 on 5 matching bases. The CDR3 totals 16 residues. The V and J ends lost 0 bases and 3 bases respectively, with 11 bases between them. The germline gives CDR1 PRHDT, CDR2 FYEKMQ (reference sequence). The CDR3 DNA reads as TGTGCCAGCAGCTTAGGGGGCAGGGCCGCTAATGAAAAACTGTTTTTT. Its protein product is CASSLGGRAANEKLFF.

This clone was observed once. The chain has TRBV9 and TRBJ2-1; 9 bases are a match to TRBD1. With 5 bases clipped from V and 10 bases from J, the junction kept 7 bases outside the gene matches. The CDR3 is 13 residues long. Per germline, CDR1 SGDLS and CDR2 YYNGEE. The CDR3 reads CASRLQGASEQFF. The CDR3 nucleotides read TGTGCCAGCAGACTACAGGGGGCATCGGAGCAGTTCTTC. The full variable domain, in which reference TRBV9 and TRBJ2-1 provide the parts outside the CDR3, is DSGVTQTPKHLITATGQRVTLRCSPRSGDLSVYWYQQSLDQGLQFLIQYYNGEERAKGNILERFSAQQFPDLHSELNLSSLELGDSALYFCASRLQGASEQFFGPGTRLTVL.

The rearrangement links TRBV6-6 to TRBJ2-3; 14 nucleotides agree with TRBD2. Germline V gene lookup returns CDR1 MNHNY and CDR2 SVGAGI (reference sequence). V dropped 7 bases and J dropped 2; count of bases not matched to a gene: 5. This CDR3 has 16 residues. The CDR3 DNA reads TGTGCCAGCAACAGACTAGCGGGGGGGTACACAGATACGCAGTATTTT. It yields the protein CASNRLAGGYTDTQYF.

This chain uses TRBV7-3 with TRBJ2-2, with 12 bases matching TRBD2. The CDR3 loop spans 16 amino acids. V shed 4 bases, J shed 7 bases, and the junction held 7 bases outside the gene matches. The germline V gene has CDR1 SGHTA and CDR2 FQGTGA. CDR3 bases: TGTGCCAGCAGCTCTCCTAGCGGGAGGGCCGGCGGGGAGCTGTTTTTT. Translation: CASSSPSGRAGGELFF.

The rearrangement joins TRBV6-6 to TRBJ2-5; TRBD1 matches at 9 bases. With 8 bases clipped from V and 9 bases from J, the junction kept 16 bases outside the gene matches. The CDR3 loop spans 15 amino acids. Germline V gives CDR1 MNHNY, CDR2 SVGAGI (reference sequence). This chain's CDR3 is CASASETGGLKAQYF. In DNA, the CDR3 is TGTGCCAGCGCTTCGGAGACAGGGGGGCTGAAGGCCCAGTACTTC.

The rearrangement joins TRBV6-5 to TRBJ2-3, with D possibly being TRBD2 (5 bases). Germline V gene data show CDR1 as MNHEY and CDR2 as SVGAGI. Between the trimmed V and J ends, which lost 4 bases and 6 bases, there was a span of 14 bases. The CDR3 loop spans 14 amino acids. CDR3 region: CASSSTQRADTQYF. The CDR3 region has the DNA TGTGCCAGCAGTTCCACCCAGAGGGCCGATACGCAGTATTTT.

The chain links TRBV5-4 to TRBJ2-5; the match to TRBD1 covers 7 bases. Germline V gene sequence: CDR1 SGHNT, CDR2 YYREEE (reference sequence). The CDR3 runs to 14 residues. V dropped 0 bases and J dropped 1; count of bases not matched to a gene: 0. CDR3 loop: CASSLGTGQETQYF. CDR3 nucleotide sequence: TGTGCCAGCAGCTTGGGGACAGGCCAAGAGACCCAGTACTTC.

The rearrangement uses TRBV28 and TRBJ2-1, with 8 nucleotides matching TRBD2. This CDR3 contains 15 residues. Germline V lookup: CDR1 MDHEN, CDR2 SYDVKM. V lost 6 bases to trimming and J lost 8 bases; unmatched junction nucleotides: 12. The CDR3 nucleotides read TGTGCCAGCAGCCCCGAACCCGGGAGGGGGTATGAGCAGTTCTTC. Translating gives CASSPEPGRGYEQFF.

Regarding this clone: One junction end does not reproduce the germline sequence, and a read error may be involved. In DNA, the CDR3 is TGTGCTAGCAGCCAAGGACAGGGAGGGAATTACGAGCAGTACTTC. This translates into CASSQGQGGNYEQYF. The chain has TRBV7-7 and TRBJ2-7; D is perhaps TRBD1 (8 bases). The germline V gene has CDR1 SSHAT and CDR2 FNYEAQ (reference sequence). The CDR3 runs to 15 residues.

V and J are TRBV6-1 and TRBJ2-7; 10 nucleotides line up with TRBD2. The germline V gene has CDR1 MNHNS and CDR2 SASEGT. Trimming took 2 bases from V and 7 from J; bases not matched to a gene: 14. CDR3 length equals 17 residues. The CDR3 protein is CASSERPSGSAVREQYF. In DNA, the CDR3 is TGTGCCAGCAGTGAAAGGCCTAGCGGGAGCGCGGTTCGTGAGCAGTACTTC.

The J gene is TRBJ1-1, the V gene TRBV15, with 10 bases that match TRBD1. V was clipped by 0 bases and J by 5 bases; unmatched bases: 3. Germline V gene sequence: CDR1 LNHNV, CDR2 YYDKDF (reference sequence). This CDR3 contains 15 residues. The CDR3 protein is CATSRDRTGGTEAFF. CDR3 sequence (DNA): TGTGCCACCAGCAGAGATCGGACAGGGGGGACTGAAGCTTTCTTT.

This chain uses TRBV27 with TRBJ2-2; TRBD2 aligns across 12 bases. V dropped 3 bases and J dropped 3; count of bases not matched to a gene: 5. Germline loops: CDR1 MNHEY, CDR2 SMNVEV (reference sequence). CDR3 length: 17 residues. The CDR3, as DNA: TGTGCCAGCAGTTTCCTAGCGGGGGGGCCTGACACCGGGGAGCTGTTTTTT. Protein product: CASSFLAGGPDTGELFF.

The chain has TRBV7-8 and TRBJ1-1, with D possibly TRBD1 on 6 matching bases. V was trimmed by 9 bases and J by 0 bases, leaving 14 bases between them. CDR3 size: 14 residues. The germline gives CDR1 SGHVS, CDR2 FQNEAQ. Here the CDR3 reads CASRLQGLNTEAFF. As DNA, the CDR3 is TGTGCCAGTCGTTTACAGGGCCTGAACACTGAAGCTTTCTTT.